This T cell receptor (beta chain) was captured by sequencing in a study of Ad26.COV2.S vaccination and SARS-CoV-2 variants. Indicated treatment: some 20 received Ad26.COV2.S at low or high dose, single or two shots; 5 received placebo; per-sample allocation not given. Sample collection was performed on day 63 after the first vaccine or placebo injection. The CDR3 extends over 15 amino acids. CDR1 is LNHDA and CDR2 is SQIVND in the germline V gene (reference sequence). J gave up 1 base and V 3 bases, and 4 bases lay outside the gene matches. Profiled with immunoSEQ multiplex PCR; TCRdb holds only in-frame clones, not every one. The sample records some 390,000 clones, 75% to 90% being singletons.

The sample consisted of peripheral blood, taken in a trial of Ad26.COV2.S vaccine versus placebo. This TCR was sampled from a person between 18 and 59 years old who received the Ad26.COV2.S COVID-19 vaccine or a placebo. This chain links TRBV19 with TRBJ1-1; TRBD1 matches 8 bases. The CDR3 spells CASSITGTGNTEAFF. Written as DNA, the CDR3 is TGTGCCAGTAGTATCACTGGGACAGGGAACACTGAAGCTTTCTTT.